Shown below are 25 T cell receptor beta chains from a single sample sequenced in a study of T-cell reconstitution after alpha-beta-depleted transplantation in children. Unique molecular identifiers were used to barcode this TCRbeta library. TCRdb passed the PCR reads through MiXCR, listing each CDR3 protein once. The sample contains approximately 500,000 distinct CDR3 sequences, roughly 10% of which appear only once. Sequenced material: PBMCs, taken before TCRalphabeta/CD19-depleted stem cell transplant. Receptor source: a child under 10 years old with inherited bone marrow failure, due to receive a stem cell transplant.

The sample holds many counts of this clonotype. The gene calls are TRBV28 and TRBJ2-2; D not certain. The CDR3 is made up of 13 amino acids. V was clipped by 1 base and J by 8 bases, with 8 bases between them. Germline CDR1 reads MDHEN; CDR2 reads SYDVKM. In DNA form, the CDR3 reads TGTGCCAGCAGTTTATACATCGGGGGGGAGCTGTTTTTT. It translates to CASSLYIGGELFF.

There are many counts of this clonotype. The V and J genes are TRBV28 and TRBJ2-7; D may be TRBD1 (6 bases). Germline V gives CDR1 MDHEN, CDR2 SYDVKM. The CDR3 sequence is 14 residues long. Trimming left V 3 bases short and J 6 bases short, with 15 bases between. CDR3 sequence (DNA): TGTGCCAGCAGTTTTTACAGGGCCCTGCTCGAGCAGTACTTC. Amino acid sequence: CASSFYRALLEQYF.

This clonotype showed up many times. V gene TRBV4-3 combines with J gene TRBJ2-1; D is perhaps TRBD2 (5 bases). This CDR3 is built from 16 residues. Trimming stripped 0 bases from V and 4 bases from J, with 13 bases between. Germline V CDR1 and CDR2: LGHNA, YSLEER. The CDR3 bases are TGCGCCAGCAGCCAAGACTCTACTAGAAAGTACAATGAGCAGTTCTTC. Translation gives CASSQDSTRKYNEQFF.

This clonotype was seen ten or more times. The chain couples TRBV28 to TRBJ2-5; possibly TRBD1 for D (5 bases). Trimming left V 3 bases short and J 2 bases short, with 10 bases between. Germline assignment: CDR1 MDHEN and CDR2 SYDVKM. This CDR3 comprises 14 residues. Written as DNA, the CDR3 is TGTGCCAGCAGTTTCCTGACAGTTCAAGAGACCCAGTACTTC. Its translation is CASSFLTVQETQYF.

This clonotype was observed a few times. The chain couples TRBV29-1 to TRBJ2-7; perhaps TRBD2 as D (6 bases). Trimming stripped 0 bases from V and 6 bases from J, with 9 bases between. CDR1 is SQVTM, CDR2 ANQGSEA, per germline. This CDR3 spans 12 amino acids. CDR3 residues: CSVEDPGGEQYF. The CDR3 nucleotides read TGCAGCGTTGAAGATCCCGGGGGCGAGCAGTACTTC.

In this sample, this clonotype turned up many times. V is TRBV6-5 and J is TRBJ1-2; a weak D match, TRBD1 (5 bases). Germline CDR1 MNHEY, CDR2 SVGAGI. This CDR3 has 13 residues. Trimming stripped 4 bases from V and 6 bases from J, with 12 bases between. This CDR3 is CASSWGRRNGYTF. In DNA form, the CDR3 reads TGTGCCAGCAGTTGGGGACGACGGAATGGCTACACCTTC.

There are many counts of this clonotype. The J gene is TRBJ1-6, the V gene TRBV4-1; possible D gene TRBD1, 6 bases. The V gene lost 0 bases and the J gene lost 0 bases, with 21 bases spanning the gap. This CDR3 comprises 21 residues. The germline gives CDR1 MGHRA, CDR2 YSYEKL. This CDR3 is CASSQDRPGALASSYNSPLHF. The CDR3 nucleotides read TGCGCCAGCAGCCAAGATCGGCCGGGGGCCCTTGCGAGCTCCTATAATTCACCCCTCCACTTT.

The V and J genes are TRBV6-2 or TRBV6-3 and TRBJ2-7, with 11 bases identical to TRBD2. V lost 6 bases, J lost 3 bases, and 7 bases stayed unmatched. The CDR3 runs to 15 residues. Germline V gene lookup returns CDR1 MNHEY and CDR2 SVGEGT. CDR3 residues: CASSKGLAAIYEQYF. In nucleotides, the CDR3 is TGTGCCAGCAGCAAGGGACTAGCGGCGATCTACGAGCAGTACTTC.

This clonotype turned up a few times. The chain is built from TRBV4-3 and TRBJ1-2, with 8 bases aligning to TRBD1. From germline, CDR1 is LGHNA and CDR2 YSLEER. The CDR3 has 16 amino acids. J gave up 2 bases and V 1 base, and 6 bases lay outside the gene matches. The CDR3 DNA follows: TGCGCCAGCAGCCAAGGACAGGGGTTCCAAAACTATGGCTACACCTTC. The encoded protein is CASSQGQGFQNYGYTF.

DNA for the CDR3: TGCAGTGCTAGACTCGCGGGGATGAGTTCCATAGAGCAGTTCTTC. It encodes CSARLAGMSSIEQFF. The chain links TRBV20-1 to TRBJ2-1, with D possibly matching TRBD2 (6 bases). The CDR3 covers 15 residues. The germline CDR1 and CDR2 sequences are DFQATT and SNEGSKA (reference sequence). V was trimmed by 2 bases and J by 10 bases, leaving 21 bases between them.

The table lists this clonotype with many counts. The rearrangement uses TRBV7-8 and TRBJ2-3; TRBD2 matches at 9 bases. CDR1 and CDR2 from the germline V gene are SGHVS and FQNEAQ. J gave up 5 bases and V 3 bases, and 12 bases lay outside the gene matches. CDR3 length: 17 amino acids. CDR3 sequence: CASSLLPAGGPKDTQYF. The CDR3 region has the DNA TGTGCCAGCAGCTTGTTACCCGCGGGAGGGCCAAAAGATACGCAGTATTTT.

Concerning this clonotype: A much larger clone sits a single nucleotide away, making a read error possible. The genes are TRBV7-2 and TRBJ2-7; the D gene is possibly TRBD1 (5 bases). The CDR3 consists of 14 residues. Germline CDR1 and CDR2: SGHTA and FQGNSA. Trimming pared 2 bases from V and 1 base from J, leaving 9 bases between. The CDR3 spells CASSLTRASYEQYF. DNA of the CDR3: TGTGCCAGCAGCTTAACCAGGGCTTCCTACGAGCAGTACTTC.

The table lists this clonotype with many counts. The chain couples TRBV12-3 or TRBV12-4 to TRBJ1-1, with 8 nucleotides matching TRBD1. The trim removed 6 bases at V and 5 bases at J, leaving 11 bases unmatched. The CDR3 spans 15 residues. CDR3: CASRLSRGLGTEAFF. CDR3 coding DNA: TGTGCCAGCAGACTAAGCAGGGGGCTTGGTACTGAAGCTTTCTTT.

The sample holds many counts of this clonotype. The V gene is TRBV20-1, the J gene TRBJ2-2, with a possible D match to TRBD2 (6 bases). The germline gives CDR1 DFQATT, CDR2 SNEGSKA (reference sequence). The CDR3 spans 14 residues. V lost 2 bases and J lost 1, with 8 bases in between. The CDR3 nucleotides read TGCAGTGCTAGACTCGGGGGGAACACCGGGGAGCTGTTTTTT. Translating it yields CSARLGGNTGELFF.

The chain carries TRBV5-1 and TRBJ1-1; D ambiguous. The V gene's germline CDR1 is SGHRS and CDR2 YFSETQ. V was trimmed by 1 base and J by 0 bases, leaving 7 bases between them. This CDR3 contains 14 residues. CDR3: CASSLTIMNTEAFF. The CDR3 DNA sequence: TGCGCCAGCAGCTTGACGATAATGAACACTGAAGCTTTCTTT.

This clonotype was recorded many times. This chain connects TRBV7-9 to TRBJ2-2, with D hard to call. The V gene's germline CDR1 is SEHNR and CDR2 FQNEAQ (reference sequence). The CDR3 consists of 12 residues. V was shortened by 7 bases and J by 3 bases, with 6 bases between the two germline ends. The CDR3 loop reads CASTRDTGELFF. The CDR3 nucleotides read TGTGCCAGCACCCGGGACACCGGGGAGCTGTTTTTT.

V usage is TRBV7-9 and J usage is TRBJ2-7; D gene uncertain. Germline V gives CDR1 SEHNR, CDR2 FQNEAQ (reference sequence). The CDR3 spans 12 residues. V lost 0 bases and J lost 6, with 6 bases in between. The CDR3 spells CASSLAMAEQYF. The DNA for the CDR3 is TGTGCCAGCAGCTTAGCGATGGCCGAGCAGTACTTC.

The gene calls are TRBV4-1 and TRBJ1-2; the match to TRBD1 covers 9 bases. Germline loops: CDR1 MGHRA, CDR2 YSYEKL. The CDR3 totals 16 residues. With V trimmed by 1 base and J by 7 bases, 10 bases remained unmatched. CDR3 in amino acids: CASSQVFDRGSGGYTF. CDR3 DNA sequence: TGCGCCAGCAGCCAAGTTTTTGACAGGGGGAGTGGTGGCTACACCTTC.

There are many counts of this clonotype. V gene TRBV18 combines with J gene TRBJ2-4; D is undetermined. Germline V lookup: CDR1 KGHSH, CDR2 LQKENI. The V gene lost 2 bases and the J gene lost 0 bases, with 8 bases spanning the gap. This CDR3 is built from 15 residues. This chain's CDR3 is CASSPGYLAKNIQYF. CDR3 DNA sequence: TGTGCCAGCTCACCAGGTTATCTAGCCAAAAACATTCAGTACTTC. Full variable domain (missing parts from reference TRBV18 and TRBJ2-4): NAGVMQNPRHLVRRRGQEARLRCSPMKGHSHVYWYRQLPEEGLKFMVYLQKENIIDESGMPKERFSAEFPKEGPSILRIQQVVRGDSAAYFCASSPGYLAKNIQYFGAGTRLSVL.

The chain recombines TRBV5-1 with TRBJ2-4, with D uncertain. Trimming pared 0 bases from V and 0 bases from J, leaving 4 bases between. Germline V gene data show CDR1 as SGHRS and CDR2 as YFSETQ. This CDR3 comprises 14 residues. The CDR3 protein is CASSLDLAKNIQYF. The DNA of the CDR3 is TGCGCCAGCAGCTTGGACCTAGCCAAAAACATTCAGTACTTC.

This clonotype was detected a few times. The rearrangement links TRBV28 to TRBJ2-7, with D tentatively TRBD1 (5 bases). The germline CDR1 and CDR2 sequences are MDHEN and SYDVKM. This CDR3 is built from 16 residues. V was clipped by 5 bases and J by 3 bases, with 20 bases between them. The CDR3 loop reads CASSTTLDSRYYEQYF. In nucleotides, the CDR3 is TGTGCCAGCAGTACCACCTTAGACAGCCGGTACTACGAGCAGTACTTC.

This clonotype was recorded at least ten times. V usage is TRBV7-9 and J usage is TRBJ2-7; D not resolved. From germline, CDR1 is SEHNR and CDR2 FQNEAQ (reference sequence). The length of the CDR3 is 14 residues. Trimming pared 5 bases from V and 5 bases from J, leaving 16 bases between. The CDR3 loop is CASSPDWPRNEQYF. CDR3 DNA: TGTGCCAGCAGCCCCGACTGGCCTAGGAACGAGCAGTACTTC.

This chain uses TRBV6-2 or TRBV6-3 with TRBJ2-1; 7 bases are a match to TRBD2. Germline V CDR1 and CDR2: MNHEY, SVGEGT. This CDR3 region has 16 residues. J was trimmed by 2 bases and V by 2 bases; bases with no gene match: 6. This chain's CDR3 is CASSYDGRQTYNEQFF. The DNA for the CDR3 is TGTGCCAGCAGTTACGACGGGAGGCAAACCTACAATGAGCAGTTCTTC.

As to this clonotype: A much larger clone sits a single nucleotide away, making a read error possible. The rearrangement links TRBV5-6 to TRBJ2-1; 8 bases agree with TRBD2. Germline V lookup: CDR1 SGHDT, CDR2 YYEEEE. This CDR3 comprises 15 residues. After removal of 4 bases from V and 5 bases from J, the junction contained 8 bases not matched to a gene. Written as DNA, the CDR3 is TGTGCCAGCAGCCCCACTAGCGGAGTTAACAATGAGCAGTTCTTC. This sequence encodes CASSPTSGVNNEQFF. The variable domain in full, completed from reference TRBV5-6 and TRBJ2-1, reads DAGVTQSPTHLIKTRGQQVTLRCSPKSGHDTVSWYQQALGQGPQFIFQYYEEEERQRGNFPDRFSGHQFPNYSSELNVNALLLGDSALYLCASSPTSGVNNEQFFGPGTRLTVL.

This chain joins TRBV19 and TRBJ1-1, with D perhaps matching TRBD1 (6 bases). V was pared by 10 bases and J by 1 base, with 13 bases between. The CDR3 is 13 residues long. Germline V gives CDR1 LNHDA, CDR2 SQIVND (reference sequence). The CDR3 protein is CATQAGANTEAFF. The CDR3 DNA reads TGTGCCACCCAAGCGGGGGCGAACACTGAAGCTTTCTTT. The full variable domain, with the rest looked up from reference TRBV19 and TRBJ1-1, is DGGITQSPKYLFRKEGQNVTLSCEQNLNHDAMYWYRQDPGQGLRLIYYSQIVNDFQKGDIAEGYSVSREKKESFPLTVTSAQKNPTAFYLCATQAGANTEAFFGQGTRLTVV.